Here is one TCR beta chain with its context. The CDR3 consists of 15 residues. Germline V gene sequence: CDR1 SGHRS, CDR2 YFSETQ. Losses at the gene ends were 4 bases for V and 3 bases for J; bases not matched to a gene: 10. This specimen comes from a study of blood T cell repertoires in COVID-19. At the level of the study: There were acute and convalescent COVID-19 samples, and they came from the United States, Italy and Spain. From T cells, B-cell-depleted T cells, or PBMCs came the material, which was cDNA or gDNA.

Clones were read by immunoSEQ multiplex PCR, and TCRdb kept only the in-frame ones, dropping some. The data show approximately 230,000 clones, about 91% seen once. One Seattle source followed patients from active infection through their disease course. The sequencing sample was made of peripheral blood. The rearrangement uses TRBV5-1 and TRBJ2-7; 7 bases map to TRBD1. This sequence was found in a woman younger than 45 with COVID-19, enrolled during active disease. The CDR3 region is CASSEIEAGGYEQYF. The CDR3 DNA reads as TGCGCCAGCAGCGAGATAGAGGCAGGGGGCTACGAGCAGTACTTC.